The 27 T cell receptor beta chains given below trace back to one sample, sequenced in a study of lymphopenia after photon versus proton radiotherapy (dated by TCRdb to the late 2010s). The library was prepared using the immunoSEQ multiplex PCR assay. TCRdb's version of the immuneACCESS table is confined to in-frame rearrangements and falls short of the full clone set. An unresolved V gene accounts for under half of the shortfall where checked; the remainder is of unknown origin. In all, the sample holds 65,000 to 75,000 clones, and 87% of those were seen once. Jointly, the top ten make up about 10% of the sample. Sample: peripheral blood, taken from a patient treated with proton-based radiotherapy. These receptors came from an elderly man with esophageal cancer.

The chain couples TRBV10-3 to TRBJ1-1; D gene unclear. The CDR3 length is 17 residues. The ends were cut back, 1 base at V and 3 bases at J, with 18 bases in the middle. Germline lookup yields CDR1 ENHRY and CDR2 SYGVKD. The CDR3 coding sequence is TGTGCCATCAGTGAGTTGGAGGTGGCAATTGATGACACTGAAGCTTTCTTT. Translation gives CAISELEVAIDDTEAFF.

The chain combines TRBV2 with TRBJ2-5; D is possibly TRBD1 or TRBD2 (6 bases each). The end of the DNA is better explained by TRBJ2-7, so the J call may be wrong. Germline V CDR1 and CDR2: SNHLY, FYNNEI. This CDR3 is 13 amino acids long. In DNA form, the CDR3 reads TGTGCCAGCGTTGGGGGGCTGACCTACGAGCAGTACTTC. Translating gives CASVGGLTYEQYF.

This clone was observed many times. This chain uses TRBV4-2 with TRBJ2-3, with 12 bases aligning to TRBD2. Trimming took 1 base from V and 0 from J; bases not matched to a gene: 2. There are 17 residues in the CDR3. Per germline, CDR1 LGHNA and CDR2 YNFKEQ. The CDR3 region is CASSQGTSGASTDTQYF. CDR3 nucleotides: TGTGCCAGCAGCCAAGGGACTAGCGGGGCTAGCACAGATACGCAGTATTTT.

The chain recombines TRBV5-1 with TRBJ2-5; 8 nucleotides match TRBD1. Trimming cost V 3 bases and J 5 bases; bases outside gene matches: 9. The germline V gene encodes CDR1 SGHRS and CDR2 YFSETQ. This CDR3 region has 15 residues. CDR3 sequence reads: CASSWTGNAGETQYF. Here the CDR3 DNA reads TGCGCCAGCAGCTGGACAGGGAACGCAGGGGAGACCCAGTACTTC. Supplemented by reference TRBV5-1 and TRBJ2-5, the full variable domain reads KAGVTQTPRYLIKTRGQQVTLSCSPISGHRSVSWYQQTPGQGLQFLFEYFSETQRNKGNFPGRFSGRQFSNSRSEMNVSTLELGDSALYLCASSWTGNAGETQYFGPGTRLLVL.

This chain joins TRBV6-1 and TRBJ1-5; TRBD1 agrees at 7 bases. V lost 0 bases to trimming and J lost 3 bases; unmatched junction nucleotides: 2. Germline-derived CDR1 and CDR2 are MNHNS and SASEGT. CDR3 length equals 15 residues. The CDR3 sequence: CASSEAGTDNQPQHF. The CDR3 nucleotides are TGTGCCAGCAGTGAAGCAGGGACAGACAATCAGCCCCAGCATTTT.

This rearrangement joins TRBV5-8 to TRBJ1-2, with D uncertain. Germline V gene lookup returns CDR1 SGHTS and CDR2 YDEGEE. CDR3 length: 13 amino acids. Trimming took off 0 bases at V and 7 bases at J, with 10 bases between the two ends. CDR3 DNA sequence: TGTGCCAGCAGCTTGGGGGTTGAGGGTGGCTACACCTTC. Encoded protein: CASSLGVEGGYTF.

This chain uses TRBV9 with TRBJ2-7; 16 bases agree with TRBD2. The germline V gene encodes CDR1 SGDLS and CDR2 YYNGEE. CDR3 length: 17 residues. Trimming at V came to 0 bases and at J to 2 bases, leaving 2 bases not matched to a gene. In nucleotides, the CDR3 is TGTGCCAGCAGCGTAGAGGGACTAGCGGGAGGGCCCTACGAGCAGTACTTC. This codes for CASSVEGLAGGPYEQYF. Full variable domain (remainder filled in from reference TRBV9 and TRBJ2-7): DSGVTQTPKHLITATGQRVTLRCSPRSGDLSVYWYQQSLDQGLQFLIQYYNGEERAKGNILERFSAQQFPDLHSELNLSSLELGDSALYFCASSVEGLAGGPYEQYFGPGTRLTVT.

This clone came up once. The chain joins TRBV27 to TRBJ2-7; 9 nucleotides agree with TRBD1. The CDR3 totals 14 residues. Germline trimming cut 6 bases from V and 2 bases from J; bases unmatched to any gene: 5. Germline CDR1 and CDR2: MNHEY and SMNVEV (reference sequence). CDR3 residues: CASRRTGAAYEQYF. In DNA form, the CDR3 reads TGTGCCAGCAGGCGGACAGGGGCAGCCTACGAGCAGTACTTC.

This rearrangement joins TRBV4-3 to TRBJ1-2; D remains unclear. The CDR3 spans 15 residues. Germline CDR1 LGHNA, CDR2 YSLEER. Trimming took 0 bases from V and 4 from J, leaving 12 bases between them. The CDR3 DNA follows: TGCGCCAGCAGCCAAGATTTCCAGTCTGGCTATGGCTACACCTTC. Encoded protein: CASSQDFQSGYGYTF.

The rearrangement uses TRBV19 and TRBJ1-5; 8 bases are a match to TRBD1. CDR1 and CDR2 (germline): LNHDA, SQIVND (reference sequence). V was pared by 5 bases and J by 7 bases, with 10 bases of the junction left unmatched. The CDR3 is made up of 15 amino acids. The CDR3: CASSFGQGGEQPQHF. The CDR3, as DNA: TGTGCCAGTAGTTTCGGACAGGGAGGGGAACAGCCCCAGCATTTT. The full variable domain, with the rest looked up from reference TRBV19 and TRBJ1-5, is DGGITQSPKYLFRKEGQNVTLSCEQNLNHDAMYWYRQDPGQGLRLIYYSQIVNDFQKGDIAEGYSVSREKKESFPLTVTSAQKNPTAFYLCASSFGQGGEQPQHFGDGTRLSIL.

The rearrangement uses TRBV5-1 and TRBJ2-2; D is unclear. Trimming stripped 2 bases from V and 3 bases from J, with 5 bases between. The CDR3 covers 13 residues. Germline V gene lookup returns CDR1 SGHRS and CDR2 YFSETQ. CDR3 nucleotides: TGCGCCAGCAGCTTCCCGGACACCGGGGAGCTGTTTTTT. Translated: CASSFPDTGELFF. Drawing the rest from reference TRBV5-1 and TRBJ2-2, the complete variable domain is KAGVTQTPRYLIKTRGQQVTLSCSPISGHRSVSWYQQTPGQGLQFLFEYFSETQRNKGNFPGRFSGRQFSNSRSEMNVSTLELGDSALYLCASSFPDTGELFFGEGSRLTVL.

The J gene is TRBJ2-7, the V gene TRBV19; D is unclear. The CDR3 totals 13 residues. CDR1 and CDR2 from the germline V gene are LNHDA and SQIVND (reference sequence). Trimming pared 5 bases from V and 3 bases from J, leaving 11 bases between. CDR3 sequence: CASSPDGSYEQYF. The CDR3 DNA follows: TGTGCCAGTAGTCCTGACGGAAGCTACGAGCAGTACTTC.

The chain couples TRBV19 to TRBJ2-1; D is unresolved. Deletions cut 0 bases from V and 3 bases from J, with 9 bases between. CDR3 length: 15 amino acids. Germline CDR1 and CDR2: LNHDA and SQIVND (reference sequence). This CDR3 reads CASSIEGLVYNEQFF. The DNA for the CDR3 is TGTGCCAGTAGTATAGAGGGCCTCGTCTACAATGAGCAGTTCTTC. Full variable domain (rest looked up from reference TRBV19 and TRBJ2-1): DGGITQSPKYLFRKEGQNVTLSCEQNLNHDAMYWYRQDPGQGLRLIYYSQIVNDFQKGDIAEGYSVSREKKESFPLTVTSAQKNPTAFYLCASSIEGLVYNEQFFGPGTRLTVL.

The J gene is TRBJ2-1, the V gene TRBV9; unclear D gene. This CDR3 region has 15 residues. The V and J ends lost 4 bases and 6 bases respectively, with 17 bases between them. Looked up from germline, CDR1 is SGDLS and CDR2 is YYNGEE. CDR3 residues: CASSILMDGPNEQFF. CDR3 nucleotide sequence: TGTGCCAGCAGCATATTAATGGACGGGCCCAATGAGCAGTTCTTC.

V usage is TRBV5-1 and J usage is TRBJ2-7; the D gene is possibly TRBD2 (5 bases). The length of the CDR3 is 14 residues. V lost 0 bases and J lost 0, with 7 bases in between. Germline CDR1 reads SGHRS; CDR2 reads YFSETQ. CDR3 sequence: CASSLAGSSYEQYF. CDR3 DNA sequence: TGCGCCAGCAGCTTGGCGGGAAGCTCCTACGAGCAGTACTTC. The full variable domain, with the rest looked up from reference TRBV5-1 and TRBJ2-7, is KAGVTQTPRYLIKTRGQQVTLSCSPISGHRSVSWYQQTPGQGLQFLFEYFSETQRNKGNFPGRFSGRQFSNSRSEMNVSTLELGDSALYLCASSLAGSSYEQYFGPGTRLTVT.

This clone was seen a few times. The rearrangement uses TRBV6-6 and TRBJ1-1; D gene uncertain. CDR3 length: 13 residues. The V and J ends lost 2 bases and 1 base respectively, with 5 bases between them. CDR1 is MNHNY and CDR2 is SVGAGI in the germline V gene (reference sequence). The CDR3 protein is CASSYRGNTEAFF. DNA for the CDR3: TGTGCCAGCAGTTACCGGGGGAACACTGAAGCTTTCTTT.

The J gene is TRBJ2-1, the V gene TRBV7-8, with a tentative D call TRBD2 (5 bases). The CDR3 covers 16 residues. V was cut by 5 bases and J by 0 bases, with 14 bases left in between. Germline V gene lookup returns CDR1 SGHVS and CDR2 FQNEAQ. The CDR3 loop is CASSLMPGSSYNEQFF. CDR3 in DNA: TGTGCCAGCAGCCTAATGCCGGGGAGCTCCTACAATGAGCAGTTCTTC.

The chain joins TRBV11-3 to TRBJ2-1; D possibly corresponds to TRBD1 (6 bases). The germline gives CDR1 SGHNT, CDR2 YENEEA. The CDR3 consists of 13 residues. Trimming left V 2 bases short and J 9 bases short, with 11 bases between. CDR3 protein: CASSLILGGEQFF. The CDR3 DNA is TGTGCCAGCAGCTTAATTCTAGGGGGTGAGCAGTTCTTC.

V is TRBV5-4 and J is TRBJ1-3, with TRBD1 as a possible D gene (5 bases). The CDR3 loop spans 15 amino acids. The germline CDR1 and CDR2 sequences are SGHNT and YYREEE (reference sequence). Trimming took 5 bases from V and 1 from J, leaving 13 bases between them. The CDR3 is CASSGGATSGNTIYF. The CDR3 DNA reads as TGTGCCAGCAGTGGAGGGGCGACTTCTGGAAACACCATATATTTT.

This clone showed up just once. The J gene is TRBJ1-5, the V gene TRBV5-8; D is uncertain. Deletions cut 2 bases from V and 4 bases from J, with 10 bases between. The length of the CDR3 is 14 residues. The germline gives CDR1 SGHTS, CDR2 YDEGEE. The CDR3, as DNA: TGTGCCAGCAGCTTACTTGAGGGAAATCAGCCCCAGCATTTT. Translation: CASSLLEGNQPQHF.

This clone was seen a single time. This sequence joins TRBV4-1 and TRBJ2-5; a possible D gene is TRBD2 (6 bases). Germline-derived CDR1 and CDR2 are MGHRA and YSYEKL. Trimming removed 2 bases at V and 10 bases at J, with 32 bases between. This CDR3 is 19 amino acids long. CDR3 residues: CASSQPSIIRGSTSQDQYF. The CDR3 nucleotides read TGCGCCAGCAGCCAACCTTCGATTATCCGGGGGTCTACGTCCCAAGACCAGTACTTC.

The chain uses TRBV7-2 and TRBJ1-6, with D unresolved. Trimming removed 2 bases from V and 3 bases from J, with 2 bases in between. Germline V gene sequence: CDR1 SGHTA, CDR2 FQGNSA. This CDR3 spans 13 amino acids. CDR3 amino acids: CASSLYYNSPLHF. DNA of the CDR3: TGTGCCAGCAGCTTATACTATAATTCACCCCTCCACTTT.

This clone was detected once. This chain links TRBV19 with TRBJ1-5; D gene unclear. The CDR3 consists of 14 residues. The V end was cut by 5 bases, the J end by 0 bases, with 8 bases between. Per germline, CDR1 LNHDA and CDR2 SQIVND (reference sequence). The CDR3 spells CASSPGFSNQPQHF. DNA for the CDR3: TGTGCCAGTAGTCCGGGGTTTAGCAATCAGCCCCAGCATTTT.

The chain combines TRBV19 with TRBJ2-1; D unclear. The CDR3 contains 13 residues. CDR1 and CDR2 (germline): LNHDA, SQIVND (reference sequence). Trimming pared 1 base from V and 4 bases from J, leaving 5 bases between. Here the CDR3 DNA reads TGTGCCAGTAGTATAGGCCGGTACAATGAGCAGTTCTTC. This translates into CASSIGRYNEQFF.

This clone has only one observation. The V gene is TRBV5-6, the J gene TRBJ2-7; D uncertain. Germline V lookup: CDR1 SGHDT, CDR2 YYEEEE. The CDR3 spans 13 residues. The V end lost 1 base, the J end lost 3 bases, and 8 bases lay between the germline ends. The CDR3 loop reads CASSLWSNYEQYF. The CDR3 DNA is TGTGCCAGCAGCTTGTGGTCGAACTACGAGCAGTACTTC.

The chain uses TRBV9 and TRBJ2-5; D gene ambiguous. There are 13 residues in the CDR3. Trimming removed 0 bases from V and 5 bases from J, with 8 bases in between. The germline CDR1 and CDR2 sequences are SGDLS and YYNGEE. This CDR3 is CASSVAAPETQYF. In DNA, the CDR3 is TGTGCCAGCAGCGTAGCGGCTCCCGAGACCCAGTACTTC. The full variable domain, with the rest looked up from reference TRBV9 and TRBJ2-5, is DSGVTQTPKHLITATGQRVTLRCSPRSGDLSVYWYQQSLDQGLQFLIQYYNGEERAKGNILERFSAQQFPDLHSELNLSSLELGDSALYFCASSVAAPETQYFGPGTRLLVL.

V usage is TRBV10-2 and J usage is TRBJ1-3; D possibly corresponds to TRBD1 (6 bases). The ends were cut back, 6 bases at V and 4 bases at J, with 13 bases in the middle. The CDR3 sequence is 14 residues long. The V gene's germline CDR1 is WSHSY and CDR2 SAAADI. CDR3 amino acids: CASRGGTTGNTIYF. CDR3 sequence (DNA): TGCGCCAGCAGGGGGGGGACAACCGGAAACACCATATATTTT.